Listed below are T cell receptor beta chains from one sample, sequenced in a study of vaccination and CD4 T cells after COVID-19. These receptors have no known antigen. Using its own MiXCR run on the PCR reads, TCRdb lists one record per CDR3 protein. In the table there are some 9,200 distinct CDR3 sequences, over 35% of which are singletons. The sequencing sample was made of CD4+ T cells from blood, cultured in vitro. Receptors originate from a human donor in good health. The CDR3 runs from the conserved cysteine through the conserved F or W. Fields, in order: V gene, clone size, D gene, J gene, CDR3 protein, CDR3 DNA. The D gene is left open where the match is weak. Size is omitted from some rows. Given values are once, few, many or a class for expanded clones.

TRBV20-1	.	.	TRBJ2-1	CSARIGSSFGYNEQFF	TGCAGTGCTAGGATTGGCTCGAGCTTTGGTTACAATGAGCAGTTCTTC
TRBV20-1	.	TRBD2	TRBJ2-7	CSARRSGRGYEQYF	TGCAGTGCTAGGAGAAGCGGGAGAGGTTACGAGCAGTACTTC
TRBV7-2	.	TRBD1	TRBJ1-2	CASSLQDRRDGYTF	TGTGCCAGCAGCTTGCAGGACAGGAGGGATGGCTACACCTTC
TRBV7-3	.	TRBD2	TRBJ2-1	CASSLRAGENEQFF	TGTGCCAGCAGCTTACGAGCGGGAGAGAATGAGCAGTTCTTC
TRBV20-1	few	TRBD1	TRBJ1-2	CSAPWLRDSRKWGYTF	TGCAGTGCCCCCTGGTTAAGGGACAGCAGAAAGTGGGGCTACACCTTC
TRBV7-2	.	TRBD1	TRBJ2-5	CASSPNGGGQGGETQYF	TGTGCCAGCAGCCCCAATGGGGGCGGACAGGGCGGGGAGACCCAGTACTTC
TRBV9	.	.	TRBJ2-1	CASSPLNPSGHEQLF	TGTGCCAGCAGCCCCCTCAACCCCTCGGGCCATGAGCAGCTCTTC
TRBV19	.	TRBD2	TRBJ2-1	CATLTSGRDSEQFF	TGTGCCACCCTGACTAGCGGGAGGGATAGTGAGCAGTTCTTC
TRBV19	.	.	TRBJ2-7	CASSPRGQLYEQYF	TGTGCCAGTAGCCCCCGCGGACAGCTCTACGAGCAGTACTTC
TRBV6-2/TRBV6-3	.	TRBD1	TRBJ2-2	CASRRSGQGGSGELFF	TGTGCCAGCAGGAGATCGGGACAGGGTGGTTCCGGGGAGCTGTTTTTT
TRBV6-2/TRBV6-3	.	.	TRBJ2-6	CASRPRGSGANVLTF	TGTGCCAGCAGACCCAGGGGATCTGGGGCCAACGTCCTGACTTTC
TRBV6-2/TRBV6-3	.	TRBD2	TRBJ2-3	CASSYSPGLAGTTDTQYF	TGTGCCAGCAGTTACTCCCCGGGACTAGCGGGAACAACAGATACGCAGTATTTT
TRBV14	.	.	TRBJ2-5	CASSPGPGVWLETQYF	TGTGCCAGCAGCCCGGGCCCAGGGGTGTGGTTGGAGACCCAGTACTTC
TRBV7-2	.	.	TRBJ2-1	CASSNQLGGAGRDNEQFF	TGTGCCAGCAGCAACCAGTTAGGGGGGGCAGGGAGGGACAATGAGCAGTTCTTC
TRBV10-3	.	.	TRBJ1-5	CAISADGGNQPQHF	TGTGCCATCAGTGCTGACGGCGGGAATCAGCCCCAGCATTTT
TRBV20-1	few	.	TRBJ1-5	CSARRVGGNNQPQHF	TGCAGTGCTAGACGGGTAGGAGGTAACAATCAGCCCCAGCATTTT
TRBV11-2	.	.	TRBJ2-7	CASSLSSVLWWYEQYF	TGTGCCAGCAGCTTAAGCTCGGTCCTGTGGTGGTACGAGCAGTACTTC
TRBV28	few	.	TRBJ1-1	CASSSGDPGGAEAFF	TGTGCCAGCAGTTCCGGTGACCCGGGGGGGGCAGAAGCTTTCTTT
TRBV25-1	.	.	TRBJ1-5	CASSEMTRQLPQHF	TGTGCCAGCAGTGAAATGACTCGACAGTTGCCCCAGCATTTT
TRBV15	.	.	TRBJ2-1	CATSRDEGGARYEQFF	TGTGCCACCAGCAGAGATGAGGGCGGGGCCCGGTATGAGCAGTTCTTC
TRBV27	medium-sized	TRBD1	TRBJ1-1	CAVHRDRSRTEAFF	TGTGCCGTTCACCGGGACAGAAGTCGAACTGAAGCTTTCTTT
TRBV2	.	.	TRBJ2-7	CASSESEHHYEQYF	TGTGCCAGCAGTGAATCGGAACATCACTACGAGCAGTACTTC
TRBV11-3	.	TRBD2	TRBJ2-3	CASSSGGTDTQYF	TGTGCCAGCAGTAGCGGGGGCACAGATACGCAGTATTTT
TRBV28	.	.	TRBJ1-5	CASSLGGAGFQPQHF	TGTGCCAGCAGTTTGGGGGGCGCAGGATTTCAGCCCCAGCATTTT
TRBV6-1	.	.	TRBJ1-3	CASTPGGSGNTIYF	TGTGCCAGCACCCCGGGGGGATCTGGAAACACCATATATTTT
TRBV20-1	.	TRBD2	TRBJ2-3	CGGSLAGTDTQYF	TGCGGTGGATCACTAGCGGGGACCGATACGCAGTATTTT
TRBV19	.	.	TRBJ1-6	CASSTTGGGYNSPLHF	TGTGCCAGTAGTACTACAGGTGGGGGATATAATTCACCCCTCCACTTT
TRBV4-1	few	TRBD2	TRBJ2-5	CASSRLAGVETQYF	TGCGCCAGCAGCCGACTAGCGGGAGTTGAGACCCAGTACTTC
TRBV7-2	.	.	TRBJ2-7	CASSRQGLSLEQYF	TGTGCCAGCAGCCGACAGGGACTATCCCTCGAGCAGTACTTC
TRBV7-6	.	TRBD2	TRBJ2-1	CASSLDPQREYNEQFF	TGTGCCAGCAGCTTAGACCCCCAGCGGGAGTACAATGAGCAGTTCTTC
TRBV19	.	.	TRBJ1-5	CASNQGISNQPQHF	TGTGCCAGTAACCAGGGTATTAGCAATCAGCCCCAGCATTTT
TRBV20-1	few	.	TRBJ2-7	CSAYPYHKGTYEQYF	TGCAGTGCCTACCCCTACCATAAGGGCACCTACGAGCAGTACTTC
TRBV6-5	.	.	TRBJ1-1	CASSYTTNTEAFF	TGTGCCAGCAGTTACACCACGAACACTGAAGCTTTCTTT
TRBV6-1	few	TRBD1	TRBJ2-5	CASRSNRGRETQYF	TGTGCCAGCAGATCGAACAGGGGGCGCGAGACCCAGTACTTC
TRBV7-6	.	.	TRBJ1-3	CASSLVPGRNTIYF	TGTGCCAGCAGCTTAGTCCCAGGGAGAAACACCATATATTTT
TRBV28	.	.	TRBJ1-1	CASCPGGLNTEAFF	TGTGCCAGCTGTCCCGGGGGGCTGAACACTGAAGCTTTCTTT
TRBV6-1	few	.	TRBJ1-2	CASSGSGTSYGYTF	TGTGCCAGCAGTGGAAGCGGGACATCCTATGGCTACACCTTC
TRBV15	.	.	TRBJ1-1	CATSRGLGPMNTEAFF	TGTGCCACCAGCAGAGGTCTAGGTCCCATGAACACTGAAGCTTTCTTT
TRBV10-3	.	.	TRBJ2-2	CAIPGPGITGELFF	TGTGCCATCCCGGGCCCTGGGATTACCGGGGAGCTGTTTTTT
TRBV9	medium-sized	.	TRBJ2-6	CASSVGGANVLTF	TGTGCCAGCAGCGTAGGAGGGGCCAACGTCCTGACTTTC
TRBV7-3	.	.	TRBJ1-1	CVSSLLTKGTEAFF	TGTGTCAGCAGCTTACTGACGAAGGGCACTGAAGCTTTCTTT
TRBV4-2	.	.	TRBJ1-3	CASSQSVYTIYF	TGTGCCAGCAGCCAATCGGTCTACACCATATATTTT
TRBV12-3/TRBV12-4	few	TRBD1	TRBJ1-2	CASRYTGEDGYTF	TGTGCCAGCAGGTACACAGGGGAAGATGGCTACACCTTC
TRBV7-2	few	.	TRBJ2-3	CASSRMQGGVDTQYF	TGTGCCAGCAGCCGGATGCAGGGGGGGGTGGATACGCAGTATTTT
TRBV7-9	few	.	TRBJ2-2	CASSLGRTRELFF	TGTGCCAGCAGCTTAGGTAGAACGCGGGAGCTGTTTTTT
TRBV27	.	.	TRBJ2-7	CAGSHPGYEQYF	TGTGCCGGCAGTCACCCAGGCTACGAGCAGTACTTC
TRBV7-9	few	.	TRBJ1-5	CASSDGGHLHF	TGTGCCAGCAGCGATGGGGGCCATCTGCATTTT
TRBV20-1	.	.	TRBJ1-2	CSARVRDGYTF	TGCAGTGCTAGAGTGAGGGATGGCTACACCTTC
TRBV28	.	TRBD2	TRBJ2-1	CASMTSGVSVANEQFF	TGTGCCAGTATGACTAGCGGGGTTTCGGTCGCCAATGAGCAGTTCTTC
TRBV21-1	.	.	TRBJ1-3	CASSSPRTGSGNTIYF	TGTGCCAGCAGCTCCCCCCGGACAGGGTCTGGAAACACCATATATTTT
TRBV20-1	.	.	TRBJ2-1	CSAEGGDEQFF	TGCAGTGCCGAGGGGGGCGATGAGCAGTTCTTC
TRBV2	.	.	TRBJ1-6	CASSLTGNSPLHF	TGTGCCAGCAGCCTGACGGGTAATTCACCCCTCCACTTT
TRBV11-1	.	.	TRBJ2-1	CASSLTRLAYNEQFF	TGTGCCAGCAGCCTAACTAGATTGGCCTACAATGAGCAGTTCTTC
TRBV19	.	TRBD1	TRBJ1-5	CASSLQQGWDQPQHF	TGTGCCAGTAGTCTACAACAGGGGTGGGATCAGCCCCAGCATTTT
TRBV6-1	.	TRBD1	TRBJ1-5	CASRGQGYNQPQHF	TGTGCCAGCAGGGGACAGGGGTACAATCAGCCCCAGCATTTT
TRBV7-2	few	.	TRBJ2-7	CASSLEKGIQQYF	TGTGCCAGCAGCTTAGAGAAGGGAATTCAGCAGTACTTC